Included here is one TCR beta chain sequence, with context. As originally analysed: Amplification of reference gene primers was used by the study to estimate nucleated cell counts. Method: immunoSEQ multiplex PCR; TCRdb's copy keeps in-frame clones and lacks some. V and J calls and clone size follow that table, whereas D and trimming were derived from the DNA. The profile shows about 230,000 clones, approximately 83% of them singletons. The CDR3 covers 11 residues. Trimming removed 5 bases at V and 11 bases at J, with 12 bases between. Per the germline V gene, CDR1 is SGHRS and CDR2 is YFSETQ. The source of the sample is a study of blood T cell repertoires in COVID-19. Across the study: Italy, Spain and the United States were the sources of the convalescent and acute COVID-19 samples. PBMCs, B-cell-depleted T cells, or T cells were the source of the cDNA or gDNA that made up the material.

The sequenced sample was peripheral blood. The receptor was isolated from a woman aged 50 to 60 with acute or convalescent COVID-19. The chain carries TRBV5-1 and TRBJ2-3, with TRBD2 as a possible D gene (6 bases). The CDR3 loop reads CASRIAERQYF. CDR3 in DNA: TGCGCCAGCAGAATAGCGGAAAGGCAGTATTTT.